The next 17 T cell receptor beta chains were all read from a single sample in a study of blood T cell repertoires in COVID-19 (dated by TCRdb to between 2020 and 2021). Receptors were amplified or captured by the immunoSEQ multiplex PCR assay. As stored in TCRdb, this immuneACCESS dataset retains in-frame rearrangements with V and J assigned. A fraction of the clones does not appear; measured against another copy, unresolved V genes explain less than half of the discrepancy, and the remainder lacks a known reason. The sample has approximately 350,000 clones on record, 80% to 90% of them singletons. The ten largest account for less than 1.2% of the sample. The material sequenced was PBMCs or T cells enriched from blood (not recorded which). The source of these receptors is a man younger than 35 who had recovered from COVID-19.

The chain couples TRBV5-3 to TRBJ1-6; TRBD1 agrees at 9 bases. TRBV5-3 is identified as an open reading frame with a role that is uncertain. Losses at the gene ends were 0 bases for V and 9 bases for J; bases not matched to a gene: 10. The CDR3 is 17 amino acids. CDR3: CARSLALIGTGTSPLHF. CDR3 DNA sequence: TGTGCCAGAAGCTTGGCCCTTATAGGGACAGGGACTTCACCCCTCCACTTT.

The chain recombines TRBV28 with TRBJ1-5, with D uncertain. Germline values: CDR1 MDHEN, CDR2 SYDVKM. The CDR3 consists of 18 residues. Trimming cost V 2 bases and J 8 bases, with 25 bases left between them. CDR3 amino acids: CASSLRFAWSGVGEPQHF. CDR3 in DNA: TGTGCCAGCAGTTTAAGGTTTGCATGGTCCGGGGTTGGGGAGCCCCAGCATTTT.

A few counts support this clone. The V call is TRBV19, the J call TRBJ1-1; D gene uncertain. The germline V and J ends were trimmed by 7 bases and 4 bases, with 22 bases remaining between them. Germline CDR1 and CDR2: LNHDA and SQIVND (reference sequence). This CDR3 comprises 16 residues. DNA of the CDR3: TGTGCCAGTACCCCCACCGGGGAAGGCTCGGGCACTGAAGCTTTCTTT. It is translated as CASTPTGEGSGTEAFF. The variable domain in full, with the rest retrieved from reference TRBV19 and TRBJ1-1, is DGGITQSPKYLFRKEGQNVTLSCEQNLNHDAMYWYRQDPGQGLRLIYYSQIVNDFQKGDIAEGYSVSREKKESFPLTVTSAQKNPTAFYLCASTPTGEGSGTEAFFGQGTRLTVV.

The chain employs TRBV5-4 and TRBJ2-7, with 7 bases that match TRBD2. J was trimmed by 2 bases and V by 1 base; bases with no gene match: 9. From germline, CDR1 is SGHNT and CDR2 YYREEE (reference sequence). This CDR3 is 16 amino acids long. CDR3 loop: CASSLLGGGPAYEQYF. The CDR3 DNA sequence: TGTGCCAGCAGCTTGCTCGGGGGAGGGCCAGCCTACGAGCAGTACTTC.

This clone was recorded only once. This sequence joins TRBV5-1 and TRBJ2-6; D gene unclear. The ends were cut back, 0 bases at V and 2 bases at J, with 9 bases in the middle. Germline values: CDR1 SGHRS, CDR2 YFSETQ. The CDR3 contains 16 residues. CDR3 DNA sequence: TGCGCCAGCAGCTTGGCCATTTCGGCTGGGGCCAACGTCCTGACTTTC. Protein product: CASSLAISAGANVLTF. Full variable domain (missing parts from reference TRBV5-1 and TRBJ2-6): KAGVTQTPRYLIKTRGQQVTLSCSPISGHRSVSWYQQTPGQGLQFLFEYFSETQRNKGNFPGRFSGRQFSNSRSEMNVSTLELGDSALYLCASSLAISAGANVLTFGAGSRLTVL.

Only a few counts were recorded for this clone. The rearrangement links TRBV19 to TRBJ1-6, with 7 positions matching TRBD1. Trimming removed 6 bases from V and 7 bases from J; junction bases left unmatched: 9. Germline CDR1 LNHDA, CDR2 SQIVND (reference sequence). The CDR3 covers 15 residues. The CDR3 reads CASRRGETGNSPLHF. The DNA for the CDR3 is TGTGCCAGTAGGAGGGGCGAGACAGGGAATTCACCCCTCCACTTT.

The chain joins TRBV11-2 to TRBJ2-3; 10 bases align to TRBD2. V shed 5 bases, J shed 5 bases, and the junction held 13 bases outside the gene matches. The CDR3 extends over 17 amino acids. In germline, CDR1 is SGHAT, CDR2 FQNNGV. The CDR3 loop reads CASSLTGLAGGQDTQYF. The DNA of the CDR3 is TGTGCCAGCAGCCTCACTGGGTTAGCGGGGGGCCAAGATACGCAGTATTTT.

The chain couples TRBV7-9 to TRBJ1-2, with TRBD1 as a possible D gene (5 bases). Germline CDR1 reads SEHNR; CDR2 reads FQNEAQ (reference sequence). This CDR3 comprises 14 residues. V was pared by 1 base and J by 6 bases, with 12 bases between. The CDR3 spells CASSLGSRVDGYTF. The CDR3 coding sequence is TGTGCCAGCAGCTTAGGGTCCAGGGTTGATGGCTACACCTTC.

The V gene is TRBV9, the J gene TRBJ1-6; 7 nucleotides match TRBD1. The CDR3 sequence is 17 residues long. V trimming: 0 bases; J trimming: 7 bases; junction bases outside the gene matches: 10. Per the germline V gene, CDR1 is SGDLS and CDR2 is YYNGEE. The CDR3 loop is CASSVAPILRGNSPLHF. CDR3 in DNA: TGTGCCAGCAGCGTAGCCCCAATACTCAGGGGGAATTCACCCCTCCACTTT.

The chain couples TRBV29-1 to TRBJ1-2, with no clear D. Germline CDR1 SQVTM, CDR2 ANQGSEA. This CDR3 contains 11 residues. Trimming took 7 bases from V and 6 from J, leaving 12 bases between them. CDR3 sequence: CSAAGLNGYTF. In DNA, the CDR3 is TGCAGCGCTGCGGGTCTGAATGGCTACACCTTC.

The rearrangement links TRBV7-2 to TRBJ1-6, with 8 nucleotides matching TRBD1. Germline CDR1 reads SGHTA; CDR2 reads FQGNSA. The CDR3 length is 14 residues. The junction had 1 base not matched to a gene; V was cut back by 0 bases and J by 9 bases. CDR3 in DNA: TGTGCCAGCAGCTTAGCCCAGGGGGCTTCACCCCTCCACTTT. This sequence encodes CASSLAQGASPLHF.

This chain connects TRBV6-1 to TRBJ1-6, with TRBD1 identical over 9 bases. Germline values: CDR1 MNHNS, CDR2 SASEGT. The CDR3 is 14 amino acids. J lost 8 bases, V lost 7 bases, and 6 bases had no gene match. The CDR3 loop is CASTSQGADSPLHF. The CDR3 DNA reads TGTGCCAGCACCTCACAGGGGGCAGATTCACCCCTCCACTTT.

The chain couples TRBV5-1 to TRBJ1-2, with D maybe TRBD1 (6 bases). CDR3 length: 16 residues. The germline V and J ends were trimmed by 4 bases and 6 bases, with 22 bases remaining between them. Germline-derived CDR1 and CDR2 are SGHRS and YFSETQ. Here the CDR3 reads CASSPLTFGGADGYTF. CDR3 nucleotide sequence: TGCGCCAGCAGCCCCCTAACGTTCGGGGGGGCGGATGGCTACACCTTC. The full variable domain, its missing parts supplied by reference TRBV5-1 and TRBJ1-2, is KAGVTQTPRYLIKTRGQQVTLSCSPISGHRSVSWYQQTPGQGLQFLFEYFSETQRNKGNFPGRFSGRQFSNSRSEMNVSTLELGDSALYLCASSPLTFGGADGYTFGSGTRLTVV.

This clone was detected once. Different DNA sequences within this sample yield the same CDR3. V and J are TRBV6-5 and TRBJ1-3; the D is unclear. CDR1 and CDR2 from the germline V gene are MNHEY and SVGAGI. V was clipped by 6 bases and J by 2 bases, with 11 bases between them. CDR3 length: 14 residues. The CDR3 DNA is TGTGCCAGCAGCCCCCGCGGAACTGGAAACACCATATATTTT. It is translated as CASSPRGTGNTIYF.

This sequence joins TRBV5-6 and TRBJ1-2, with TRBD1 as a possible D gene (5 bases). This CDR3 comprises 13 residues. Germline CDR1 reads SGHDT; CDR2 reads YYEEEE. Trimming took 4 bases from V and 4 from J, leaving 11 bases between them. CDR3 region: CASSVGRSYGYTF. The DNA for the CDR3 is TGTGCCAGCAGCGTGGGACGGAGCTATGGCTACACCTTC.

The chain couples TRBV5-1 to TRBJ2-1; a possible D gene is TRBD2 (5 bases). This CDR3 spans 14 amino acids. Trimming stripped 6 bases from V and 4 bases from J, with 14 bases between. From germline, CDR1 is SGHRS and CDR2 YFSETQ. The CDR3 sequence: CASTPGGGYNEQFF. CDR3 DNA sequence: TGCGCCAGCACCCCGGGTGGAGGATACAATGAGCAGTTCTTC.

The genes are TRBV6-5 and TRBJ2-7; TRBD1 is a possible D gene (5 bases). The CDR3 contains 13 residues. CDR1 MNHEY and CDR2 SVGAGI come from the germline V gene. The V end was cut by 6 bases, the J end by 2 bases, with 11 bases between. The CDR3 nucleotides read TGTGCCAGCAGCCAGGGTGAACCCTACGAGCAGTACTTC. Amino acids: CASSQGEPYEQYF.